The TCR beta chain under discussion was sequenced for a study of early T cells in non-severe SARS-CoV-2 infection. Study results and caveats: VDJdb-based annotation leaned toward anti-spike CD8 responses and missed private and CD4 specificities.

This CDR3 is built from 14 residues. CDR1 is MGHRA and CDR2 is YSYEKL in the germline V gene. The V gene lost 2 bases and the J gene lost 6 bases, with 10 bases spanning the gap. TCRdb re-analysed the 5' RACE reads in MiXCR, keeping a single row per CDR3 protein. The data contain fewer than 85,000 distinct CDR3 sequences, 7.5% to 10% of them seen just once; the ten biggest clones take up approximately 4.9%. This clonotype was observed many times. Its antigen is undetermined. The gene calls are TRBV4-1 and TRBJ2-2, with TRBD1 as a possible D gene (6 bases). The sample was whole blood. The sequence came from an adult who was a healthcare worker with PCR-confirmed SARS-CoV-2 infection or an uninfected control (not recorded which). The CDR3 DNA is TGCGCCAGCAGCCAAACAGGGTATGCCGGGGAGCTGTTTTTT. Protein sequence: CASSQTGYAGELFF.